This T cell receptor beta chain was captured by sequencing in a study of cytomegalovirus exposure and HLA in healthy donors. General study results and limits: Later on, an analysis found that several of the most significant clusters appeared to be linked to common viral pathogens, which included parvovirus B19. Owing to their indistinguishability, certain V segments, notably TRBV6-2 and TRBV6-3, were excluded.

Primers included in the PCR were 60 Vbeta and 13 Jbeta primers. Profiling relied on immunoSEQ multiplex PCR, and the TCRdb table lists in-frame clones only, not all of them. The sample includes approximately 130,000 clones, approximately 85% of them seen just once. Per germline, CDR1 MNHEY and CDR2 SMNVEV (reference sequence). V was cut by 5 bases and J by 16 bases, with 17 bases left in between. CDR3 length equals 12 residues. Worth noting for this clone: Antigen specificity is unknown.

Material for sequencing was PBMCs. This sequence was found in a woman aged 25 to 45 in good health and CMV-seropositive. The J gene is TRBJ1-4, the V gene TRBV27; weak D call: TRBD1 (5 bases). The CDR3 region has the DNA TGTGCCAGCAGTAACCTATCAGGGAGGACGTTTTTT. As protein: CASSNLSGRTFF.